This TCR beta chain derives from a study of response to subunit inactivated influenza vaccine. Findings and limits, study-wide: Authors suggested each seasonal influenza vaccination recruits few new T cells.

The germline V and J ends were trimmed by 6 bases and 8 bases, with 19 bases remaining between them. The CDR3 extends over 14 amino acids. TCRdb processed the RT-PCR reads anew with MiXCR; each CDR3 protein has one entry. The top ten clones hold 10% of a sample with more than 450,000 distinct CDR3 sequences, about 10% of them seen once. To note about this clonotype: What it binds is not known.

The chain has TRBV12-3 or TRBV12-4 and TRBJ1-2; D not certain. The receptor comes from a man aged 45 to 65 who received an inactivated influenza vaccine. The sequencing used PBMCs from blood, collected on the day of vaccination. CDR3 in amino acids: CASSLRGRRGGYTF. The CDR3 DNA sequence: TGTGCCAGCAGCCTCCGCGGCAGGCGAGGGGGCTACACCTTC.